The source of this TCR beta chain is a study of sequential checkpoint blockade in melanoma. General study results and limits: For nivolumab-first patients, baseline tumor clonality was associated with response.

Clones were sequenced by immunoSEQ multiplex PCR, and TCRdb holds only the in-frame ones, with some missing. This table has tens of thousands of clones, roughly 32% appearing once. The treatment is: randomized to nivolumab then ipilimumab (arm A) or the reverse (arm B). Turning to this clone: Its antigen is as yet unknown.

CDR3 length equals 12 residues. Germline values: CDR1 GTSNPN, CDR2 SVGIG (reference sequence). V lost 0 bases to trimming and J lost 7 bases, with 7 bases between them. The specimen comprised tumor tissue (inferred from file names), sampled from a patient given nivolumab and ipilimumab in sequence. The receptor comes from a human donor with melanoma. The rearrangement joins TRBV30 to TRBJ1-5; unclear D gene. The CDR3 is CAWSVRGQPQHF. The CDR3 coding sequence is TGTGCCTGGAGTGTACGAGGGCAGCCCCAGCATTTT.